This T cell receptor (beta chain) was sequenced in a study of blood T cell repertoires in COVID-19. Seattle enrolled patients during active infection and tracked them longitudinally. Assay used: immunoSEQ multiplex PCR; TCRdb lists only in-frame clones, some missing. The table lists 250,000 to 350,000 clones, around nine tenths of them singletons. CDR1 and CDR2 from the germline V gene are SGHAT and FQNNGV. V was clipped by 5 bases and J by 0 bases, with 15 bases between them. The CDR3 runs to 16 residues. The chain has TRBV11-2 and TRBJ2-3; D might be TRBD1 (5 bases). The sample consisted of peripheral blood. The receptor was derived from a woman in her 30s with COVID-19, enrolled during active disease. The CDR3 loop is CASSPRQWMSTDTQYF. The DNA of the CDR3 is TGTGCCAGCAGCCCTCGACAGTGGATGAGCACAGATACGCAGTATTTT.